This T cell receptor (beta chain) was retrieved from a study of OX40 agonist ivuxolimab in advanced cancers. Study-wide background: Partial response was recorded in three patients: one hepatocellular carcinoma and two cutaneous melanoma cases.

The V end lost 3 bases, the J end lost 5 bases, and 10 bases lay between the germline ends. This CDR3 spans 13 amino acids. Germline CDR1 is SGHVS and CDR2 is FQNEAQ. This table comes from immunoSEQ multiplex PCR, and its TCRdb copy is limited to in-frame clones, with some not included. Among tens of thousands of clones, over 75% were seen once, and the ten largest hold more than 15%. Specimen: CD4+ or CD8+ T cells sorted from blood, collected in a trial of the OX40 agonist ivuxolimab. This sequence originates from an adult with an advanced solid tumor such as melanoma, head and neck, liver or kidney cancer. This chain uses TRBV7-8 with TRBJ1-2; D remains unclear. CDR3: CASSLGRTYGYTF. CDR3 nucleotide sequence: TGTGCCAGCAGCTTGGGCAGAACGTATGGCTACACCTTC. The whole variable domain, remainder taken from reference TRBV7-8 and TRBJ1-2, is GAGVSQSPRYKVAKRGQDVALRCDPISGHVSLFWYQQALGQGPEFLTYFQNEAQLDKSGLPSDRFFAERPEGSVSTLKIQRTQQEDSAVYLCASSLGRTYGYTFGSGTRLTVV.